These 6 T cell receptor beta chains share one sample of origin, sequenced in a study of beta chain features in type 1 diabetes. No antigen has been identified for these receptors. Study results and caveats: For Type 1 diabetes patients, all four CD4+ subsets carried TCRB CDR3s that were moderately but significantly shorter.

The study reverse transcribed the entire isolated RNA, so it sequenced expressed TCRB transcripts. The data were produced by immunoSEQ multiplex PCR, yet TCRdb's version contains in-frame clones alone and is incomplete. The sample has approximately 240,000 clones, roughly 17% seen once. What was sequenced was naive CD4+ T cells from blood. The receptors were sampled from a man aged 25 to 40 with type 1 diabetes.

The gene calls are TRBV7-2 and TRBJ2-2, with a possible D match to TRBD1 (5 bases). CDR1 SGHTA and CDR2 FQGNSA come from the germline V gene. The ends were cut back, 4 bases at V and 3 bases at J, with 9 bases in the middle. The CDR3 is 14 amino acids. The CDR3 is CASSSGLYTGELFF. Here the CDR3 DNA reads TGTGCCAGCAGCTCAGGGTTGTACACCGGGGAGCTGTTTTTT.

V usage is TRBV6-5 and J usage is TRBJ2-3, with D possibly being TRBD1 (6 bases). The V gene's germline CDR1 is MNHEY and CDR2 SVGAGI. This CDR3 region has 15 residues. Trimming stripped 6 bases from V and 2 bases from J, with 15 bases between. CDR3: CASSNPQGNTDTQYF. In DNA, the CDR3 is TGTGCCAGCAGCAACCCTCAGGGGAACACAGATACGCAGTATTTT.

Worth noting for this clone: Other nucleotide sequences in the sample specify the same CDR3. The CDR3 bases are TGCAGCGTTGGGACCAGCTACGAGCAGTACTTC. Protein: CSVGTSYEQYF. The chain recombines TRBV29-1 with TRBJ2-7, with D uncertain. Looked up from germline, CDR1 is SQVTM and CDR2 is ANQGSEA. The V gene lost 4 bases and the J gene lost 3 bases, with 7 bases spanning the gap. The CDR3 totals 11 residues.

The CDR3 DNA follows: TGTGCCAGCAGTGAAGCGTTGCGACAGGGCCTCTATGGCTACACCTTC. This translates into CASSEALRQGLYGYTF. The chain links TRBV6-1 to TRBJ1-2; TRBD1 aligns across 7 bases. This CDR3 is built from 16 residues. Germline values: CDR1 MNHNS, CDR2 SASEGT. The J segment lost 4 bases and the V segment lost 0 bases, leaving 8 bases of the junction unmatched.

V gene TRBV30 combines with J gene TRBJ2-7; D unresolved. Germline CDR1 and CDR2: GTSNPN and SVGIG (reference sequence). V shed 1 base and J shed 3 bases, with 7 bases lying between them. The CDR3 has 12 amino acids. CDR3 amino acids: CAWSGSRYEQYF. CDR3 bases: TGTGCCTGGAGTGGGAGCCGCTACGAGCAGTACTTC. The variable domain in full, with the rest retrieved from reference TRBV30 and TRBJ2-7, is SQTIHQWPATLVQPVGSPLSLECTVEGTSNPNLYWYRQAAGRGLQLLFYSVGIGQISSEVPQNLSASRPQDRQFILSSKKLLLSDSGFYLCAWSGSRYEQYFGPGTRLTVT.

This clone was seen a few times. The chain uses TRBV5-1 and TRBJ2-4, with 8 bases identical to TRBD2. V dropped 3 bases and J dropped 7; count of bases not matched to a gene: 6. Looked up from germline, CDR1 is SGHRS and CDR2 is YFSETQ. This CDR3 spans 14 amino acids. This CDR3 is CASSSAGGRNIQYF. CDR3 DNA sequence: TGCGCCAGCAGCTCGGCGGGAGGTCGGAACATTCAGTACTTC.